This entry lists 14 T cell receptor beta chains sequenced from one sample in a study of blood T cells in healthy people across ages. Together with a sample-barcoded 5' primer, a J-beta primer mix was included in a second PCR lasting 7 to 11 cycles. TCRdb called the 5' RACE reads again in MiXCR, with one record for every CDR3 protein. Among about 650,000 distinct CDR3 sequences listed, less than 40% were seen once. The sequenced sample consisted of blood. These receptors were obtained from a woman aged 80 or over in good health.

This clonotype was recorded many times. The rearrangement links TRBV5-1 to TRBJ2-5; 11 nucleotides match TRBD1. The J segment lost 5 bases and the V segment lost 4 bases, leaving 4 bases of the junction unmatched. The germline V gene has CDR1 SGHRS and CDR2 YFSETQ. The CDR3 runs 14 residues. The DNA of the CDR3 is TGCGCCAGCAGCACCGGGACAGGGGGGGAGACCCAGTACTTC. Protein: CASSTGTGGETQYF.

This clonotype came up many times. The chain uses TRBV6-1 and TRBJ1-5; D uncertain. Trimming shortened V by 4 bases and J by 7 bases, and 11 bases separated the two germline ends. CDR1 is MNHNS, CDR2 SASEGT, per germline. CDR3 length equals 13 residues. CDR3 nucleotides: TGTGCCAGCAGTGGGAGGGAGGGACAGCCCCAGCATTTT. Translated: CASSGREGQPQHF.

Concerning this clonotype: One base away lies a much larger clone, so this may be a sequencing read error. The V and J genes are TRBV10-3 and TRBJ1-5; 7 bases map to TRBD1. The CDR3 is 14 amino acids. Germline loops: CDR1 ENHRY, CDR2 SYGVKD. CDR3 sequence: CAISTGVSNQTQHF. CDR3 sequence (DNA): TGTGCCATCAGTACAGGGGTTAGCAATCAGACCCAGCATTTT.

This clonotype showed up many times. The chain couples TRBV30 to TRBJ2-6, with 7 bases that match TRBD2. J was trimmed by 4 bases and V by 8 bases; bases with no gene match: 8. CDR3 size: 14 residues. Germline values: CDR1 GTSNPN, CDR2 SVGIG (reference sequence). In DNA form, the CDR3 reads TGTGCCCTGGGAGGGGAACTGGGGGCCAACGTCCTGACTTTC. Translating gives CALGGELGANVLTF.

In this sample, this clonotype turned up many times. The chain carries TRBV20-1 and TRBJ1-5, with TRBD1 identical over 8 bases. The germline CDR1 and CDR2 sequences are DFQATT and SNEGSKA (reference sequence). The ends lost 5 bases at V and 4 bases at J; junction bases unmatched: 7. The CDR3 runs 14 residues. The CDR3 nucleotides are TGCAGTGCTTCCGGACAGGGCGGAAATCAGCCCCAGCATTTT. Protein sequence: CSASGQGGNQPQHF.

The chain is built from TRBV7-2 and TRBJ2-1; 13 nucleotides line up with TRBD2. Germline CDR1 and CDR2: SGHTA and FQGNSA. Unmatched junction bases numbered 17, after V lost 10 bases and J lost 5 bases. CDR3 length: 18 amino acids. CDR3 coding DNA: TGTGCCATCAGTGAGATCGGAACTAGCGGGAGGGTGCACAATGAGCAGTTCTTC. This sequence encodes CAISEIGTSGRVHNEQFF.

This clonotype was counted at least ten times. V gene TRBV7-8 combines with J gene TRBJ2-5; perhaps TRBD2 as D (7 bases). The V gene lost 5 bases and the J gene lost 1 base, with 23 bases spanning the gap. This CDR3 has 18 amino acids. Germline V gene data show CDR1 as SGHVS and CDR2 as FQNEAQ. In DNA, the CDR3 is TGTGCCAGCAGCCGTAGGGGACGGGGGGCCCGGGGCCAAGAGACCCAGTACTTC. Its protein is CASSRRGRGARGQETQYF.

Comment on this clonotype: This may be a read error: a much more frequent sequence differs by one nucleotide. This chain uses TRBV20-1 with TRBJ2-6; TRBD1 aligns across 11 bases. The CDR3 runs 17 residues. Germline V gene sequence: CDR1 DFQATT, CDR2 SNEGSKA (reference sequence). The CDR3 coding sequence is TGCAGTGCTAGACATAGGACAGGGGGCTCTGGGGCCAACGTCCGGACTTTC. This codes for CSARHRTGGSGANVRTF.

The CDR3 reads CASLRDRGQYGYTF. The CDR3 DNA is TGTGCCAGCCTTAGGGACAGGGGGCAGTATGGCTACACCTTC. The chain joins TRBV12-3 or TRBV12-4 to TRBJ1-2; 12 positions match TRBD1. The CDR3 runs 14 residues. With V trimmed by 8 bases and J by 5 bases, 6 bases remained unmatched.

In the case of this clonotype: A read error may be the cause here, since a much bigger clone is one base away. The rearrangement links TRBV7-9 to TRBJ1-1; D gene unclear. Trimming took off 7 bases at V and 2 bases at J, with 11 bases between the two ends. The CDR3 is made up of 13 amino acids. Germline V CDR1 and CDR2: SEHNR, FQNEAQ (reference sequence). CDR3 residues: CASNPSLNTEAFF. For the CDR3, the DNA is TGTGCCAGCAACCCAAGCTTAAACACTGAAGCTTTCTTT. The variable domain in full, completed from reference TRBV7-9 and TRBJ1-1, reads DTGVSQNPRHKITKRGQNVTFRCDPISEHNRLYWYRQTLGQGPEFLTYFQNEAQLEKSRLLSDRFSAERPKGSFSTLEIQRTEQGDSAMYLCASNPSLNTEAFFGQGTRLTVV.

The table lists this clonotype with many counts. The chain combines TRBV10-3 with TRBJ1-2; 8 bases match TRBD1. The V and J ends lost 6 bases and 6 bases, in that order; junction bases with no gene match: 3. The CDR3 extends over 12 amino acids. Germline V CDR1 and CDR2: ENHRY, SYGVKD. The CDR3 coding sequence is TGTGCCATCAGCAAGGACAGGGATGGCTACACCTTC. Protein product: CAISKDRDGYTF.

The chain uses TRBV12-3 or TRBV12-4 and TRBJ1-6; 9 bases map to TRBD1. The CDR3 is 16 amino acids. J gave up 5 bases and V 6 bases, and 8 bases lay outside the gene matches. The CDR3 DNA reads as TGTGCCAGCAGCTCCCGGACAGGGGTCCATAATTCACCCCTCCACTTT. Its translation is CASSSRTGVHNSPLHF.

J is TRBJ2-5 and V is TRBV29-1; D might be TRBD1 or TRBD2, each matching 5 bases. Looked up from germline, CDR1 is SQVTM and CDR2 is ANQGSEA. The CDR3 is 13 residues long. The germline V and J ends were trimmed by 7 bases and 4 bases, with 16 bases remaining between them. CDR3 bases: TGCAGCGCGGGGCAGGGTGCGACAGAGACCCAGTACTTC. The encoded protein is CSAGQGATETQYF.

Turning to this clonotype: One end of the junction does not line up with germline, which may come from a read error. V is TRBV12-3 or TRBV12-4 and J is TRBJ1-6; maybe TRBD1 (5 bases). CDR3 length equals 14 residues. This CDR3 is CASSQGVNGSPPHF. The CDR3, as DNA: TGTGCCAGCAGCCAGGGCGTTAATGGTTCACCCCCCCACTTT.